This T cell receptor (beta chain) was identified in a study of control samples from healthy donors and cancer patients. Using immunoSEQ multiplex PCR, the repertoire was profiled, and TCRdb retains in-frame clones only, with some absent. The sample has about 130,000 clones, around 92% seen once. The CDR3 loop spans 16 amino acids. V dropped 1 base and J dropped 0 bases, with 9 bases sitting between them. CDR1 and CDR2 from the germline V gene are LGHNA and YNFKEQ. This receptor was taken from a woman in her forties or fifties in good health. Sequences were obtained from blood. The chain recombines TRBV4-2 with TRBJ2-2; D ambiguous. The CDR3 bases are TGTGCCAGCAGCCAAGGGTCCGGGTCGAACACCGGGGAGCTGTTTTTT. Encoded protein: CASSQGSGSNTGELFF.